This T cell receptor (beta chain) was sequenced during a study of control samples from healthy donors and cancer patients. The sample holds a few counts of this clone. At the DNA level, this CDR3 is encoded by other sequences in the same sample as well. TCRdb's copy holds only in-frame clones and misses some; the assay was immunoSEQ multiplex PCR. The sample shows approximately 110,000 clones, around 89% of them seen only once. This TCR derives from a woman aged 45-59 years in good health. Specimen: blood.

The CDR3 DNA reads TGCGCCAGCAGCGGAGGAGGCGCAGAGACCCAGTACTTC. Translating it yields CASSGGGAETQYF. The chain combines TRBV5-1 with TRBJ2-5; TRBD2 might be the D (5 bases). From germline, CDR1 is SGHRS and CDR2 YFSETQ. The CDR3 runs 13 residues. V was clipped by 4 bases and J by 4 bases, with 11 bases between them. Looking up the rest from reference TRBV5-1 and TRBJ2-5 gives the full variable domain: KAGVTQTPRYLIKTRGQQVTLSCSPISGHRSVSWYQQTPGQGLQFLFEYFSETQRNKGNFPGRFSGRQFSNSRSEMNVSTLELGDSALYLCASSGGGAETQYFGPGTRLLVL.